These T cell receptor beta chains were read from a single sample in a study of cytomegalovirus exposure and HLA in healthy donors. Here immunoSEQ multiplex PCR was the method, and the copy in TCRdb shows in-frame clones only, minus some. Of 85,000 to 120,000 clones listed, 71% are singletons. Sequenced input: PBMCs. These receptor sequences come from a female donor in good health and CMV-seronegative. CDR3s include the opening cysteine and the closing phenylalanine or tryptophan. Each record gives: D gene, clone size, V gene, J gene, CDR3 protein. A D gene is named only where the DNA matches it firmly. Only some rows state a clone size, as once, few, many or a class for expanded clones.

d_call: TRBD1; clone_size: NA; v_call: TRBV19; j_call: TRBJ1-5; cdr3_aa: CASSIARGLGVQPQHF
d_call: NA; clone_size: once; v_call: TRBV11-2; j_call: TRBJ2-5; cdr3_aa: CASSFAKGSEETQYF
d_call: NA; clone_size: NA; v_call: TRBV29-1; j_call: TRBJ1-2; cdr3_aa: CSVAGDGYTF
d_call: NA; clone_size: NA; v_call: TRBV28; j_call: TRBJ2-1; cdr3_aa: CASSSTGTSNEQFF
d_call: TRBD2; clone_size: NA; v_call: TRBV18; j_call: TRBJ2-1; cdr3_aa: CASSPTSGSYNEQFF
d_call: TRBD1; clone_size: NA; v_call: TRBV19; j_call: TRBJ2-7; cdr3_aa: CASSRDREYEQYF
d_call: TRBD2; clone_size: NA; v_call: TRBV7-8; j_call: TRBJ2-3; cdr3_aa: CASSSPGGGSTDTQYF
d_call: TRBD2; clone_size: NA; v_call: TRBV14; j_call: TRBJ2-2; cdr3_aa: CASSTLATNTGELFF
d_call: NA; clone_size: NA; v_call: TRBV15; j_call: TRBJ1-4; cdr3_aa: CATSRVDSRNEKLFF
d_call: TRBD2; clone_size: once; v_call: TRBV28; j_call: TRBJ2-7; cdr3_aa: CASSSRGLAVYEQYF
d_call: NA; clone_size: NA; v_call: TRBV9; j_call: TRBJ2-7; cdr3_aa: CASSVGDSLAYEQYF
d_call: NA; clone_size: few; v_call: TRBV7-9; j_call: TRBJ1-3; cdr3_aa: CASSLGGAGNTIYF
d_call: TRBD1; clone_size: NA; v_call: TRBV27; j_call: TRBJ2-5; cdr3_aa: CASSLTGVETQYF
d_call: NA; clone_size: NA; v_call: TRBV27; j_call: TRBJ2-7; cdr3_aa: CASSLSGPYEQYF
d_call: TRBD2; clone_size: NA; v_call: TRBV19; j_call: TRBJ2-2; cdr3_aa: CASSSLAGSNTGELFF
d_call: TRBD2; clone_size: NA; v_call: TRBV18; j_call: TRBJ2-7; cdr3_aa: CASSPLGAGAYEQYF
d_call: NA; clone_size: NA; v_call: TRBV1; j_call: TRBJ2-7; cdr3_aa: CTSSHPPGTVGYEQYF
d_call: NA; clone_size: NA; v_call: TRBV5-3; j_call: TRBJ2-2; cdr3_aa: CARSFPGLTSPTGELFF
d_call: TRBD2; clone_size: NA; v_call: TRBV7-9; j_call: TRBJ2-1; cdr3_aa: CASSLAASGGTNNEQFF
d_call: NA; clone_size: NA; v_call: TRBV9; j_call: TRBJ1-4; cdr3_aa: CASSVAGTPNEKLFF
d_call: NA; clone_size: NA; v_call: TRBV5-1; j_call: TRBJ2-1; cdr3_aa: CASSLEPSTRNEQFF
d_call: NA; clone_size: few; v_call: TRBV4-1; j_call: NA; cdr3_aa: CASSQGAGSTYEQYF
d_call: NA; clone_size: few; v_call: TRBV29-1; j_call: TRBJ2-5; cdr3_aa: CSAETGLETQYF
d_call: NA; clone_size: NA; v_call: TRBV11-3; j_call: TRBJ2-3; cdr3_aa: CASTHRGSSTDTQYF
d_call: NA; clone_size: NA; v_call: TRBV5-1; j_call: TRBJ2-7; cdr3_aa: CASTGAGGEQYF
d_call: NA; clone_size: NA; v_call: TRBV11-2; j_call: TRBJ1-3; cdr3_aa: CASSYSDAGSGNTIYF
d_call: NA; clone_size: few; v_call: TRBV19; j_call: TRBJ2-5; cdr3_aa: CASSEVEETQYF
d_call: NA; clone_size: NA; v_call: TRBV5-4; j_call: TRBJ2-1; cdr3_aa: CASSSQMAAGQFF
d_call: NA; clone_size: NA; v_call: TRBV5-5; j_call: TRBJ1-1; cdr3_aa: CASSLTVSTVTEAFF
d_call: NA; clone_size: NA; v_call: TRBV5-1; j_call: TRBJ2-3; cdr3_aa: CASSGATDMQYF
d_call: TRBD1; clone_size: NA; v_call: TRBV7-3; j_call: TRBJ2-3; cdr3_aa: CASSLSGGPDTQYF
d_call: NA; clone_size: NA; v_call: TRBV27; j_call: TRBJ1-5; cdr3_aa: CASSPGHPENQPQHF
d_call: TRBD1; clone_size: NA; v_call: TRBV5-4; j_call: TRBJ1-1; cdr3_aa: CASSPNRQGGTEAFF
d_call: TRBD1; clone_size: NA; v_call: TRBV6-5; j_call: TRBJ1-1; cdr3_aa: CASSYRDRSTEAFF
d_call: TRBD1; clone_size: few; v_call: TRBV6-4; j_call: TRBJ1-1; cdr3_aa: CASSSQPTGETEAFF
d_call: TRBD2; clone_size: NA; v_call: TRBV25-1; j_call: TRBJ2-7; cdr3_aa: CASSEFGGRDSYEQYF
d_call: NA; clone_size: few; v_call: TRBV2; j_call: TRBJ2-7; cdr3_aa: CARRDIGTYEQYF
d_call: TRBD2; clone_size: NA; v_call: TRBV29-1; j_call: TRBJ2-2; cdr3_aa: CSVPSGRGYGELFF
d_call: NA; clone_size: NA; v_call: TRBV5-1; j_call: TRBJ2-2; cdr3_aa: CASSLDLVNGELFF
d_call: NA; clone_size: once; v_call: TRBV19; j_call: TRBJ1-5; cdr3_aa: CASSISAGLYQPQHF
d_call: NA; clone_size: many; v_call: TRBV10-3; j_call: TRBJ2-6; cdr3_aa: CAIRQGLGGANVLTF
d_call: NA; clone_size: NA; v_call: TRBV28; j_call: TRBJ2-5; cdr3_aa: CASSARTDRLGETQYF
d_call: TRBD1; clone_size: once; v_call: TRBV27; j_call: TRBJ1-4; cdr3_aa: CASRTRFRDSNEKLFF
d_call: TRBD2; clone_size: NA; v_call: TRBV19; j_call: TRBJ2-5; cdr3_aa: CASSIVTSGRAEEETQYF
d_call: TRBD2; clone_size: once; v_call: TRBV15; j_call: TRBJ2-1; cdr3_aa: CATSRPRIGREGVYNEQFF
d_call: TRBD1; clone_size: NA; v_call: TRBV14; j_call: TRBJ2-7; cdr3_aa: CASSRGLGTVRLNEQYF
d_call: TRBD2; clone_size: NA; v_call: TRBV27; j_call: TRBJ2-1; cdr3_aa: CASSLAGGAGGYNEQFF
d_call: NA; clone_size: NA; v_call: TRBV7-2; j_call: TRBJ2-5; cdr3_aa: CASSPDIPGTQYF
d_call: NA; clone_size: NA; v_call: TRBV7-2; j_call: TRBJ2-7; cdr3_aa: CASRLDYAGNEQYF
d_call: NA; clone_size: NA; v_call: TRBV9; j_call: TRBJ2-2; cdr3_aa: CASSDAVNTGELFF
d_call: NA; clone_size: NA; v_call: TRBV12-5; j_call: TRBJ2-1; cdr3_aa: CASAPSTHNEQFF
d_call: TRBD1; clone_size: NA; v_call: TRBV25-1; j_call: TRBJ2-3; cdr3_aa: CASSDYRGTQYF
d_call: NA; clone_size: NA; v_call: TRBV21-1; j_call: TRBJ2-7; cdr3_aa: CANRLRASGRGEQYF
d_call: TRBD1; clone_size: NA; v_call: TRBV19; j_call: TRBJ2-7; cdr3_aa: CASSTGTGSSYEQYF
d_call: NA; clone_size: NA; v_call: TRBV15; j_call: TRBJ2-1; cdr3_aa: CATSRDQASDEQFF
d_call: TRBD1; clone_size: few; v_call: TRBV6-1; j_call: TRBJ1-2; cdr3_aa: CASSEIRSRGHGYTF
d_call: TRBD2; clone_size: NA; v_call: TRBV29-1; j_call: TRBJ2-3; cdr3_aa: CCGRALDTQYF